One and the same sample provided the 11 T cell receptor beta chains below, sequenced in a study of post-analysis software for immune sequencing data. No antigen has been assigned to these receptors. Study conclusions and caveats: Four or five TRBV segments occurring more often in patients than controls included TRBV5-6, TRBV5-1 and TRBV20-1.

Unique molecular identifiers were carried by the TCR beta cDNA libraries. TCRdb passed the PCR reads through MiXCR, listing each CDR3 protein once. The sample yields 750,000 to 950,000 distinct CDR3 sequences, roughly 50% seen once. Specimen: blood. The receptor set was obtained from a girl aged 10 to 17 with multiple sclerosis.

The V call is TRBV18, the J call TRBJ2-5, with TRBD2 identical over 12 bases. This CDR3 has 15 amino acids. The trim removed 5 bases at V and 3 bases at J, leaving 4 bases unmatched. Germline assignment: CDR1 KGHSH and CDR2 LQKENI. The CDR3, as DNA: TGTGCCAGCTCAGCGACTAGCGGGAGCAAAGAGACCCAGTACTTC. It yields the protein CASSATSGSKETQYF.

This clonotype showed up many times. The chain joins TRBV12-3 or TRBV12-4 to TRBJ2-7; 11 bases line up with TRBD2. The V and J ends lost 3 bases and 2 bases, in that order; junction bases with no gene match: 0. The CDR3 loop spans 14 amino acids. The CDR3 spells CASSFSGRAYEQYF. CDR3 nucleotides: TGTGCCAGCAGTTTTAGCGGGAGGGCCTACGAGCAGTACTTC.

The DNA of the CDR3 is TGTGCCAGCAGCTTCCGGACTAGCGGGTCCAGCTCCTACGAGCAGTACTTC. It specifies CASSFRTSGSSSYEQYF. V and J are TRBV7-2 and TRBJ2-7; 11 nucleotides align to TRBD2. CDR1 and CDR2 from the germline V gene are SGHTA and FQGNSA. CDR3 length: 17 residues. V lost 3 bases, J lost 0 bases, and 7 bases stayed unmatched.

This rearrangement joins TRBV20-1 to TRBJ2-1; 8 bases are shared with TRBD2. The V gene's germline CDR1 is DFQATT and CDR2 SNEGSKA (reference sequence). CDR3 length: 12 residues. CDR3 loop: CSGGASYNEQFF. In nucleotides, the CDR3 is TGCAGCGGGGGGGCCTCTTACAATGAGCAGTTCTTC.

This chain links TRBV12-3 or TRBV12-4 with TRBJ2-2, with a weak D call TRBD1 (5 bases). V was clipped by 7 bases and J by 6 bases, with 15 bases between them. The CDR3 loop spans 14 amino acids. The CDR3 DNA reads TGTGCCAGCACGAGGATCCAGGGTCCCGGGGAGCTGTTTTTT. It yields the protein CASTRIQGPGELFF.

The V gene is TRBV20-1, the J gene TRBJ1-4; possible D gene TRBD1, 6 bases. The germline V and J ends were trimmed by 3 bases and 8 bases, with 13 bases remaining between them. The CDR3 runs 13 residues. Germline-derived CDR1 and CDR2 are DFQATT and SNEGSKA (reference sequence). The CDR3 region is CSARLGAVEKLFF. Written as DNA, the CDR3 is TGCAGTGCTAGGCTGGGGGCGGTGGAAAAACTGTTTTTT.

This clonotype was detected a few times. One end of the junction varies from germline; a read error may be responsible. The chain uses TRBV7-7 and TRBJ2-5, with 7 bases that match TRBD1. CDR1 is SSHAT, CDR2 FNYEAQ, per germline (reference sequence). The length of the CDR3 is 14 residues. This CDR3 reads CASSSGQAQETQYF. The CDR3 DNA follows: TGTGCTAGCAGTTCAGGACAGGCGCAAGAGACCCAGTACTTC. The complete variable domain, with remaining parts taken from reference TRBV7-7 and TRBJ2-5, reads GAGVSQSPRYKVTKRGQDVTLRCDPISSHATLYWYQQALGQGPEFLTYFNYEAQPDKSGLPSDRFSAERPEGSISTLTIQRTEQRDSAMYRCASSSGQAQETQYFGPGTRLLVL.

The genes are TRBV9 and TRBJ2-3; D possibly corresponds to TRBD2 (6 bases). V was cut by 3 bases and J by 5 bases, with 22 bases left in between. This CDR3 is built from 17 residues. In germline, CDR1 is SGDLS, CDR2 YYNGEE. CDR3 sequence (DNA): TGTGCCAGCAGCGCCCTTCGCGGGACCCCAGGTGGAGATACGCAGTATTTT. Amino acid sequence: CASSALRGTPGGDTQYF.

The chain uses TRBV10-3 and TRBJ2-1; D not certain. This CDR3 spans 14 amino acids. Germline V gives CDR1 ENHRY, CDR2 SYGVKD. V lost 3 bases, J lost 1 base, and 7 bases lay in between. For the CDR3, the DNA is TGTGCCATCAGTGATTCAGTTTCCTACAATGAGCAGTTCTTC. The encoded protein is CAISDSVSYNEQFF.

CDR3 DNA sequence: TGTGCCAGCAGGGGAGGAGATTCTAGCAATCAGCCCCAGCATTTT. Translated, it gives CASRGGDSSNQPQHF. J is TRBJ1-5 and V is TRBV12-3 or TRBV12-4; D is unclear. With 6 bases removed from V and 0 bases from J, the gap between germline ends came to 12 bases. CDR3 length equals 15 residues.

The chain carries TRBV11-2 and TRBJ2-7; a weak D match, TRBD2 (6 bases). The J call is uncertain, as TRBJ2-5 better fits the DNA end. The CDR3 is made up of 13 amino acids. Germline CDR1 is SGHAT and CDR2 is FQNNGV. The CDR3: CASSYSVGGTQYF. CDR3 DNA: TGTGCCAGCAGCTACTCCGTGGGGGGGACCCAGTACTTC.